This paragraph covers one T cell receptor beta chain sequence. No antigen is known for it. Base qualities are missing; no much larger clone stands one base away. The data were taken from a study of blood T cell repertoires in COVID-19 (dated by TCRdb to the early 2020s). Background on the whole study: Collaborator samples came from the United States, Italy and Spain and covered acute and convalescent phases of COVID-19. The prospective study material was composed of cDNA or gDNA derived from T cells, B-cell-depleted T cells, or PBMCs. Deeply sampled blood TCRbeta repertoires from subjects exposed to, actively infected with, or recovered from COVID-19 were included in the dataset. The repertoires were released in a freely available public database meant as a resource for research on the immune response to SARS-CoV-2. Samples came from the ongoing ImmuneRACE study (first 160 participants) plus 1,254 subjects from 6 global collaborators. The sample metadata nearly always contained a de-identified subject ID, COVID-19 status, age in years and sex. Where available, HLA class I and class II types were taken from metadata supplied by the sample provider and were not determined by assay-based typing. What the study reported, not specific to this receptor: How much clinical and demographic metadata was included differed by source and by participant, and the metadata was provided uncurated.

Collaborating institutions collected whole blood in K2EDTA tubes following their own protocols. Collaborator samples were shipped for TCRbeta analysis as frozen whole blood, isolated PBMCs, or DNA extracted from either sample type. TCRbeta CDR3 regions were amplified from genomic DNA by means of the immunoSEQ Assay, a bias-controlled multiplex PCR. Concerning the study's data processing: Nucleated cell counts per sample were estimated from amplification of reference gene primers within the assay. Sequence reads were collapsed and filtered to measure the absolute abundance of every unique TCRbeta CDR3 rearrangement. For each sample, productive Simpson clonality was calculated as the square root of Simpson's diversity index across productive rearrangements. TCRdb's version of the immuneACCESS table is confined to in-frame rearrangements and falls short of the full clone set. An unresolved V gene accounts for under half of the shortfall where checked; the remainder is of unknown origin. Clone size and the V and J calls come from that table; the DNA yielded D and trimming. The sample records 150,000 or so clones, over 70% of which are singletons. The ten largest account for roughly 45% of the sample.

Sample: peripheral blood. This TCR was sampled from a human donor in a cohort sampled during active COVID-19.

The CDR3 sequence is CASSLDTGNTIYF. The base sequence is TGTGCCAGCAGCCTGGACACGGGAAACACCATATATTTT. The sequence links TRBV3-1 (or the pseudogene TRBV3-2) to TRBJ1-3; tentative D gene TRBD1, with 5 bases matching. Sequences LGHDT (CDR1) and YNNKEL (CDR2) are obtained from the germline V gene (reference sequence). The CDR3 numbers 13 residues from cysteine through phenylalanine. The DNA shown is the 39-base CDR3, in frame from base 1. The junction carries 8 bases between V and J, which are trimmed by 4 bases and 4 bases respectively.